These 14 T cell receptor beta chains were sequenced from one sample in a study of blood T cell repertoires in COVID-19. The table came from immunoSEQ multiplex PCR; TCRdb's copy has only in-frame clones and leaves some out. The repertoire holds some 200,000 clones, with nearly 90% as singletons. Material: peripheral blood. Every receptor here comes from a man aged 60-69 years with active or convalescent COVID-19.

The CDR3 region has the DNA TGTGCCAGCAGCACAGGACTAGCGGGGGGGCTTCATAGCACAGATACGCAGTATTTT. Protein sequence: CASSTGLAGGLHSTDTQYF. The genes are TRBV5-6 and TRBJ2-3; 15 nucleotides agree with TRBD2. V shed 4 bases, J shed 0 bases, and the junction held 9 bases outside the gene matches. This CDR3 is 19 amino acids long. Germline V lookup: CDR1 SGHDT, CDR2 YYEEEE.

This clone was detected once. The CDR3 DNA reads as TGTGCCAGCAGCTCCGACACCTTC. This sequence encodes CASSSDTF. This chain uses TRBV21-1 with TRBJ1-2. TRBV21-1 is termed a pseudogene. The CDR3 runs 8 residues.

This clone was found a few times. V usage is TRBV29-1 and J usage is TRBJ2-3; D possibly corresponds to TRBD1 (6 bases). Trimming stripped 7 bases from V and 5 bases from J, with 19 bases between. Germline V lookup: CDR1 SQVTM, CDR2 ANQGSEA. The CDR3 contains 14 residues. This CDR3 reads CSATRSPQGDTQYF. The CDR3 nucleotides are TGCAGCGCTACCCGCTCGCCACAGGGAGATACGCAGTATTTT.

This chain uses TRBV6-5 with TRBJ2-7, with 14 bases lining up with TRBD2. The length of the CDR3 is 15 residues. The J segment lost 6 bases and the V segment lost 5 bases, leaving 6 bases of the junction unmatched. Germline V gene lookup returns CDR1 MNHEY and CDR2 SVGAGI. The CDR3 DNA reads as TGTGCCAGCAGTCCCCGGACTAGCGGGGGGCTCGAGCAGTACTTC. Its protein product is CASSPRTSGGLEQYF.

A single count supports this clone. The chain combines TRBV20-1 with TRBJ1-1; D possibly corresponds to TRBD1 (5 bases). V lost 3 bases and J lost 0, with 8 bases in between. This CDR3 spans 13 amino acids. Germline CDR1 reads DFQATT; CDR2 reads SNEGSKA (reference sequence). CDR3 sequence reads: CSASDRLNTEAFF. CDR3 coding DNA: TGCAGTGCTAGTGACAGATTGAACACTGAAGCTTTCTTT.

The genes are TRBV18 and TRBJ2-1; D not resolved. Germline V gene data show CDR1 as KGHSH and CDR2 as LQKENI. The CDR3 has 14 amino acids. The germline V and J ends were trimmed by 2 bases and 5 bases, with 10 bases remaining between them. Here the CDR3 reads CASSPREANNEQFF. CDR3 DNA sequence: TGTGCCAGCTCACCAAGAGAAGCTAACAATGAGCAGTTCTTC.

The CDR3 nucleotides are TGTGCCAGCAGTGAGGGATCTTGGGGCAGCAATCAGCCCCAGCATTTT. This encodes CASSEGSWGSNQPQHF. The chain uses TRBV6-1 and TRBJ1-5, with D possibly being TRBD1 (5 bases). The CDR3 runs to 16 residues. Germline V gene data show CDR1 as MNHNS and CDR2 as SASEGT. V shed 3 bases and J shed 1 base, with 13 bases lying between them.

The chain employs TRBV7-2 and TRBJ1-1, with no clear D. The CDR3 runs 17 residues. CDR1 and CDR2 from the germline V gene are SGHTA and FQGNSA. The V end lost 1 base, the J end lost 0 bases, and 15 bases lay between the germline ends. Here the CDR3 DNA reads TGTGCCAGCAGCTTAGGGGTCGGGGTAGGGATGAACACTGAAGCTTTCTTT. This sequence encodes CASSLGVGVGMNTEAFF.

In nucleotides, the CDR3 is TGTGCCACCAGCTCACCGGGACTAGCGGGGACCGGGGAGCTGTTTTTT. It specifies CATSSPGLAGTGELFF. This chain links TRBV24-1 with TRBJ2-2, with 13 nucleotides matching TRBD2. Trimming took 7 bases from V and 5 from J; bases not matched to a gene: 6. Looked up from germline, CDR1 is KGHDR and CDR2 is SFDVKD. The CDR3 is 16 residues long.

V gene TRBV30 combines with J gene TRBJ1-2; 7 bases agree with TRBD1. This CDR3 has 13 residues. Looked up from germline, CDR1 is GTSNPN and CDR2 is SVGIG (reference sequence). V lost 5 bases, J lost 5 bases, and 8 bases stayed unmatched. As DNA, the CDR3 is TGTGCCTGGGCGGACAGGCTACTGTATGGCTACACCTTC. Protein: CAWADRLLYGYTF.

This chain joins TRBV10-3 and TRBJ2-6; D call uncertain. In germline, CDR1 is ENHRY, CDR2 SYGVKD. The CDR3 totals 14 residues. The V end was cut by 3 bases, the J end by 0 bases, with 3 bases between. The CDR3 here is CAISDYSGANVLTF. CDR3 bases: TGTGCCATCAGTGACTACTCTGGGGCCAACGTCCTGACTTTC.

This clone has just one count. This chain uses TRBV28 with TRBJ1-5; possibly TRBD1 for D (6 bases). Trimming stripped 3 bases from V and 6 bases from J, with 12 bases between. The CDR3 is made up of 14 amino acids. CDR1 and CDR2 from the germline V gene are MDHEN and SYDVKM. The chain's CDR3 is CASSFLRGGQPQHF. The CDR3 DNA sequence: TGTGCCAGCAGTTTCCTGAGGGGGGGTCAGCCCCAGCATTTT.

V usage is TRBV30 and J usage is TRBJ2-1; 8 bases are shared with TRBD2. V lost 2 bases and J lost 7; bases outside the gene matches: 10. The CDR3 runs to 15 residues. The germline V gene has CDR1 GTSNPN and CDR2 SVGIG (reference sequence). The CDR3 coding sequence is TGTGCCTGGAGTCCCGGGACTAGAAGATATAATGAGCAGTTCTTC. Amino acid sequence: CAWSPGTRRYNEQFF.

The chain carries TRBV25-1 and TRBJ2-3; 7 positions agree with TRBD1. From germline, CDR1 is MGHDK and CDR2 SYGVNS. CDR3 size: 13 residues. The V gene end was trimmed by 8 bases and the J gene end by 5 bases; junction bases not matched to a gene: 7. The CDR3 sequence is CASAYYRGDTQYF. DNA for the CDR3: TGTGCCAGCGCATATTACAGGGGAGATACGCAGTATTTT.